Listed below are T cell receptor beta chains from one sample, sequenced in a study of Graves' ophthalmopathy and Graves' hyperthyroidism. TCRdb reanalysed the multiplex PCR reads using MiXCR and keeps one entry per CDR3 protein. This sample has a few hundred thousand distinct CDR3 sequences; 15% occur once, and the top ten carry around 7%. The sample consisted of peripheral blood. The receptors shown here come from a woman between 18 and 29 years old with stable Graves' hyperthyroidism. The CDR3 runs from the conserved cysteine through the conserved F or W. D genes are given only for firm matches. Some rows have no size entry. The others give once, few or many, or a class for an expanded clone.

J gene,D gene,clone size,V gene,CDR3 DNA,CDR3 protein
TRBJ2-7,NA,many,TRBV28,TGTGCCAGCAGCGGACACGACGGCCCCTACGAGCAGTACTTC,CASSGHDGPYEQYF
TRBJ1-1,NA,many,TRBV6-2/TRBV6-3,TGTGCCAGCAGCCCCGATAAGAACACTGAAGCTTTCTTT,CASSPDKNTEAFF
TRBJ2-7,NA,many,TRBV19,TGTGCCAGTAGTCTCCTACCGGGCCAATCGGGGGAGCAGTACTTC,CASSLLPGQSGEQYF
TRBJ1-1,NA,NA,TRBV12-3/TRBV12-4,TGTGCCAGCATCGACCTTTACGACAGTGGGACTGAAGCTTTCTTT,CASIDLYDSGTEAFF
TRBJ1-2,NA,many,TRBV12-3/TRBV12-4,TGTGCCAGCAGCCCTGATCTAGGGTATGGCTACACCTTC,CASSPDLGYGYTF
TRBJ2-5,NA,many,TRBV29-1,TGCAGCGTGGAGGACTCTCCGAACAAAGAGACCCAGTACTTC,CSVEDSPNKETQYF
TRBJ1-5,NA,many,TRBV19,TGTGCCAGTCAAGTAGGGGGGCTTCAGCCCCAGCATTTT,CASQVGGLQPQHF
TRBJ2-7,NA,many,TRBV2,TGTGCCAGCAGTGTAATTAGTGGGGGAAAGCTCATCTACGAGCAGTACTTC,CASSVISGGKLIYEQYF
TRBJ2-5,TRBD1,many,TRBV20-1,TGCAGTGCTATAACCGGGGACAGGGACGTAGAGACCCAGTACTTC,CSAITGDRDVETQYF
TRBJ1-1,NA,many,TRBV19,TGTGCCAGTAGTATGGGACTCATGAACACTGAAGCTTTCTTT,CASSMGLMNTEAFF